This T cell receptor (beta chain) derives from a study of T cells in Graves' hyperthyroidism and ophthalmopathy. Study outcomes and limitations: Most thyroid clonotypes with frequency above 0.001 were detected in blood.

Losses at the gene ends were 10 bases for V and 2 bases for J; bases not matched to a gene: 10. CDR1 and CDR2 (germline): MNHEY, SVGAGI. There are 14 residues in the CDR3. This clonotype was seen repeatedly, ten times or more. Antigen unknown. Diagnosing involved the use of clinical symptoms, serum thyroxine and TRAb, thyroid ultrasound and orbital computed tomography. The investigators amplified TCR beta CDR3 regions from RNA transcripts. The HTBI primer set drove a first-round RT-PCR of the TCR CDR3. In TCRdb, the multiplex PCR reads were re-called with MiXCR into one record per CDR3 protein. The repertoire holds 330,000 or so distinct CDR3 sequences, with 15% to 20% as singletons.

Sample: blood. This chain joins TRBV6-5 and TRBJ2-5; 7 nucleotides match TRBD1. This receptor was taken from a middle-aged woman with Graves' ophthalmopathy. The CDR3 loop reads CATRTTGRQETQYF. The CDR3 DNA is TGTGCCACCCGGACGACAGGGAGACAAGAGACCCAGTACTTC.